This T cell receptor beta chain is drawn from a study of regulatory T cells in long-lasting Graves disease. Study-wide findings and caveats: Segments TRBV28, TRBJ1-2 and TRBJ2-5 showed preferential usage in persistent disease.

Time point defined: persistent/refractory GD, antithyroid drugs over 5 years with positive TRAb. Extracted RNA from PBMCs served as the source of the TCR library. Peripheral blood, roughly 8.1 milliliters of it, was drawn into EDTA tubes. The TCR beta library used iRepertoire HTBI primers with Arm-PCR amplification of CDR3. TCRdb fed the multiplex PCR reads into MiXCR, producing one record per CDR3 protein. The data show hundreds of thousands of distinct CDR3 sequences, around 19% seen once. Trimming took 0 bases from V and 2 from J; bases not matched to a gene: 3. The CDR3 has 14 residues. The germline V gene encodes CDR1 DFQATT and CDR2 SNEGSKA (reference sequence). This clonotype was seen more than once but under ten times. The antigen is not known.

The V call is TRBV20-1, the J call TRBJ1-2; 7 positions agree with TRBD1. The source material was peripheral blood mononuclear cells (PBMCs), sampled when the disease was refractory, from a patient treated with antithyroid drugs. This TCR was recovered from a female donor with Graves disease. CDR3 amino acids: CSARDGQENYGYTF. CDR3 nucleotides: TGCAGTGCTAGAGATGGACAGGAGAACTATGGCTACACCTTC.